The T cell receptor beta chain under discussion was sequenced for a study of CD8 T cells in ankylosing spondylitis. Trimming cost V 1 base and J 4 bases; bases outside gene matches: 8. CDR1 is SGHDT, CDR2 YYEEEE, per germline. The CDR3 consists of 17 residues. As concerns this clonotype: Its cognate antigen is unknown.

Whole-study findings and limits: Matched ankylosing spondylitis synovial fluid reportedly contained a significantly enriched population of disease-linked clones. Earlier literature documents some of the motif variants in reactive arthritis synovial fluid and blood. It appeared that ankylosing spondylitis blood was characterized by a TCR beta motif of several highly homologous variants.

Researchers built TCR beta libraries using quantitative 5'-RACE with molecular barcodes. TCRdb independently ran MiXCR on the 5' RACE reads; one entry per CDR3 protein. The data contain about 840,000 distinct CDR3 sequences, 12% of them singletons. Input material: blood, either unsorted or a sorted T cell fraction (not recorded which). The genes are TRBV5-6 and TRBJ2-3; TRBD2 matches 11 bases. This clonotype was obtained from a male donor with ankylosing spondylitis. The CDR3 loop is CASSLRKTSGRSDTQYF. CDR3 in DNA: TGTGCCAGCAGCTTGAGGAAAACTAGCGGGAGATCAGATACGCAGTATTTT.